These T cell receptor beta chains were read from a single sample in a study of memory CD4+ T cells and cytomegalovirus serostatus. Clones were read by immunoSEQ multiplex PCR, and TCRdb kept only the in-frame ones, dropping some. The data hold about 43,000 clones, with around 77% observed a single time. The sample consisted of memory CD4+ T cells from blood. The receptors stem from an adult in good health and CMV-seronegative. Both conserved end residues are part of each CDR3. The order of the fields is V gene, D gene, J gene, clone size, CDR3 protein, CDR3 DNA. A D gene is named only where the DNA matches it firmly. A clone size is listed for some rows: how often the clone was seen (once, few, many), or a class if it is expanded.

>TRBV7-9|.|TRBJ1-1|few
CASSLGNTVRAFF
TGTGCCAGCAGCTTAGGTAACACCGTGAGGGCTTTCTTT
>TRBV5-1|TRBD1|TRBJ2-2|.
CASSRTGADGELFF
TGCGCCAGCAGTCGGACAGGGGCAGACGGGGAGCTGTTTTTT
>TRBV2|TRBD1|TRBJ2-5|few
CASSESQGGETQYF
TGTGCCAGCAGTGAATCACAGGGGGGAGAGACCCAGTACTTC
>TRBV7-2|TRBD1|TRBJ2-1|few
CASSFGTGKGNEQFF
TGTGCCAGCAGCTTCGGGACAGGGAAGGGCAATGAGCAGTTCTTC
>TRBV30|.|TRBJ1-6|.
CAWSGGRVNSPLHF
TGTGCCTGGAGTGGGGGACGGGTGAATTCACCCCTCCACTTT
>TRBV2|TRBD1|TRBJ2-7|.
CASSEDRGPYEQYF
TGTGCCAGCAGTGAAGACAGGGGGCCCTACGAGCAGTACTTC
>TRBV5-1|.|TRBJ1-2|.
CASSFEGDYGYTF
TGCGCCAGCAGCTTTGAAGGGGATTATGGCTACACCTTC
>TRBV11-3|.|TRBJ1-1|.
CASSLGNGVNTEAFF
TGTGCCAGCAGCTTAGGGAATGGGGTGAACACTGAAGCTTTCTTT
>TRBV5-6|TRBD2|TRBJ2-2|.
CASSLGLAGTGELFF
TGTGCCAGCAGCTTGGGACTAGCGGGGACCGGGGAGCTGTTTTTT
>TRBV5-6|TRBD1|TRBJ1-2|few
CASSLLDRDAYGYTF
TGTGCCAGCAGCCTGCTAGACAGGGACGCCTATGGCTACACCTTC
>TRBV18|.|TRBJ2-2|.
CASSPVKNTGELFF
TGTGCCAGCTCACCGGTCAAGAACACCGGGGAGCTGTTTTTT
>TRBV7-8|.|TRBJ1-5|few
CASSPSRQVRQPQHF
TGTGCCAGCAGCCCATCCAGGCAGGTGCGACAGCCCCAGCATTTT
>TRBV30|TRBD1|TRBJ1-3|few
CACQTGATIYF
TGTGCCTGCCAGACAGGGGCCACCATATATTTT
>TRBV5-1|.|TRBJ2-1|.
CASSLLAGASYNEQFF
TGCGCCAGCAGCTTATTGGCGGGGGCCTCCTACAATGAGCAGTTCTTC
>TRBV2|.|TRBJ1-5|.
CASSETRGVGNQPQHF
TGTGCCAGCAGTGAAACTAGGGGGGTGGGCAATCAGCCCCAGCATTTT
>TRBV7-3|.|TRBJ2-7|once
CASSSDISSKVYEQYF
TGTGCCAGCAGCTCTGATATCTCTTCGAAAGTATACGAGCAGTACTTC
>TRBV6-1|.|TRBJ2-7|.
CASSENFLGIEQYF
TGTGCCAGCAGTGAGAACTTCCTGGGCATAGAGCAGTACTTC
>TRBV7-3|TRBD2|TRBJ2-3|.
CASSLSLAGGSDTQYF
TGTGCCAGCAGCTTATCCCTAGCGGGGGGTTCAGATACGCAGTATTTT
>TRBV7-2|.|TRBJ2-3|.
CASSYGGPTDTQYF
TGTGCCAGCAGCTACGGGGGGCCGACAGATACGCAGTATTTT
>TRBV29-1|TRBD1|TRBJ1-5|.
CSVGGTGDNQPQHF
TGCAGCGTTGGGGGGACAGGGGACAATCAGCCCCAGCATTTT
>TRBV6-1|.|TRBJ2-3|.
CASSVEGAGSTDTQYF
TGTGCCAGCAGTGTAGAAGGGGCCGGTAGCACAGATACGCAGTATTTT
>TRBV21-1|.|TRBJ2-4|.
CASRYRYF
TGTGCCAGCAGATACCGGTACTTC